Listed below are T cell receptor beta chains from one sample, sequenced in a study of T cells expressing NK-cell markers. TCRdb reprocessed the 5' RACE reads and stores each CDR3 protein as one record, lacking DNA. Across 500,000 to 700,000 distinct CDR3 sequences, the top ten clones capture about 3.6% of the sample. The sequenced sample consisted of blood T cells: a sorted CD56 or NKG2C T cell subset, CD4+ or CD8+ T cells, or bulk PBMC T cells (not recorded which). These receptors were taken from a man younger than 35 in good health. The CDR3 runs from the conserved cysteine through the conserved F or W.

cdr3_length: 17; j_call: TRBJ2-5; v_call: TRBV12-3/TRBV12-4; cdr3_aa: CASSLVGQGTSRETQYF
cdr3_length: 14; j_call: TRBJ2-2; v_call: TRBV20-1; cdr3_aa: CSARGLAGTGELFF
cdr3_length: 16; j_call: TRBJ2-5; v_call: TRBV3-1; cdr3_aa: CASSLPFSGSQETQYF
cdr3_length: 16; j_call: TRBJ1-1; v_call: TRBV7-9; cdr3_aa: CASRNTPGQGRTEAFF
cdr3_length: 16; j_call: TRBJ2-2; v_call: TRBV3-1; cdr3_aa: CASSQDLGGFTGELFF
cdr3_length: 18; j_call: TRBJ2-1; v_call: TRBV20-1; cdr3_aa: CSARDFGGGLPSYNEQFF
cdr3_length: 11; j_call: TRBJ1-1; v_call: TRBV10-3; cdr3_aa: CASKRDTEAFF
cdr3_length: 11; j_call: TRBJ1-5; v_call: TRBV19; cdr3_aa: CASQTGTQVHF
cdr3_length: 11; j_call: TRBJ2-1; v_call: TRBV12-3/TRBV12-4; cdr3_aa: CASRNYHEQFF
cdr3_length: 15; j_call: TRBJ2-7; v_call: TRBV12-3/TRBV12-4; cdr3_aa: CASSLRETSAYEQYF
cdr3_length: 14; j_call: TRBJ2-5; v_call: TRBV3-1; cdr3_aa: CASSPYSDQETQYF
cdr3_length: 14; j_call: TRBJ2-1; v_call: TRBV29-1; cdr3_aa: CSVEAGDFYNEQFF
cdr3_length: 14; j_call: TRBJ2-1; v_call: TRBV10-3; cdr3_aa: CAISGDNLDDEQFF
cdr3_length: 16; j_call: TRBJ2-1; v_call: TRBV25-1; cdr3_aa: CASSRVTSGNYNEQFF
cdr3_length: 14; j_call: TRBJ2-4; v_call: TRBV20-1; cdr3_aa: CSARAGQVEGIQYF
cdr3_length: 16; j_call: TRBJ2-5; v_call: TRBV24-1; cdr3_aa: CATSDPGTGMEETQYF
cdr3_length: 20; j_call: TRBJ2-6; v_call: TRBV5-6; cdr3_aa: CASSLVGTEFLSSGANVLTF
cdr3_length: 15; j_call: TRBJ2-4; v_call: TRBV3-1; cdr3_aa: CASSPQRLAKNIQYF
cdr3_length: 15; j_call: TRBJ1-2; v_call: TRBV5-1; cdr3_aa: CASSLDAPGMTGYTF
cdr3_length: 15; j_call: TRBJ2-4; v_call: TRBV7-8; cdr3_aa: CASSSRDLPKNIQYF
cdr3_length: 12; j_call: TRBJ2-1; v_call: TRBV9; cdr3_aa: CASESGGTTKFF
cdr3_length: 17; j_call: TRBJ2-1; v_call: TRBV4-3; cdr3_aa: CASSPSTSGRVGNEQFF
cdr3_length: 16; j_call: TRBJ2-1; v_call: TRBV28; cdr3_aa: CASRLTLAGGPGEQFF
cdr3_length: 13; j_call: TRBJ2-1; v_call: TRBV7-3; cdr3_aa: CASSATLGGEQFF
cdr3_length: 13; j_call: TRBJ2-1; v_call: TRBV29-1; cdr3_aa: CSVVVLAGEEQFF
cdr3_length: 17; j_call: TRBJ1-5; v_call: TRBV7-2; cdr3_aa: CASSFGGSGVSNQPQHF
cdr3_length: 16; j_call: TRBJ2-4; v_call: TRBV20-1; cdr3_aa: CSASPLVDRDLNIQYF
cdr3_length: 19; j_call: TRBJ2-3; v_call: TRBV4-2; cdr3_aa: CASSPWGLPSTSRTDTQYF
cdr3_length: 12; j_call: TRBJ1-2; v_call: TRBV29-1; cdr3_aa: CSAGQGDYGYTF
cdr3_length: 15; j_call: TRBJ2-7; v_call: TRBV2; cdr3_aa: CASSEAAGGTNEQYF
cdr3_length: 14; j_call: TRBJ2-2; v_call: TRBV6-2/TRBV6-3; cdr3_aa: CASSYRSLTGELFF
cdr3_length: 15; j_call: TRBJ1-2; v_call: TRBV12-3/TRBV12-4; cdr3_aa: CASSPEGGRGYGYTF
cdr3_length: 15; j_call: TRBJ2-1; v_call: TRBV4-1; cdr3_aa: CASSLLRASYNEQFF
cdr3_length: 16; j_call: TRBJ1-4; v_call: TRBV3-1; cdr3_aa: CASSRTDEAPNEKLFF
cdr3_length: 14; j_call: TRBJ2-1; v_call: TRBV27; cdr3_aa: CASSLPSRYNEQFF
cdr3_length: 14; j_call: TRBJ2-1; v_call: TRBV3-1; cdr3_aa: CASRDRDRLNEQFF
cdr3_length: 16; j_call: TRBJ2-5; v_call: TRBV5-1; cdr3_aa: CASSHGWSGPQETQYF
cdr3_length: 15; j_call: TRBJ2-1; v_call: TRBV10-3; cdr3_aa: CASLNGQLLNNEQFF
cdr3_length: 13; j_call: TRBJ2-7; v_call: TRBV2; cdr3_aa: CARRGELTYEQYF
cdr3_length: 15; j_call: TRBJ2-1; v_call: TRBV12-3/TRBV12-4; cdr3_aa: CASSFVPSRSNEQFF
cdr3_length: 15; j_call: TRBJ2-1; v_call: TRBV7-6; cdr3_aa: CASSFSRELANEQFF
cdr3_length: 14; j_call: TRBJ2-7; v_call: TRBV28; cdr3_aa: CASSLRDPPYEQYF
cdr3_length: 12; j_call: TRBJ2-7; v_call: TRBV20-1; cdr3_aa: CSARAGAPEQYF
cdr3_length: 12; j_call: TRBJ1-1; v_call: TRBV5-1; cdr3_aa: CASSWIGDEAFF
cdr3_length: 16; j_call: TRBJ2-1; v_call: TRBV7-3; cdr3_aa: CASSLALAGIYNEQFF
cdr3_length: 14; j_call: TRBJ2-1; v_call: TRBV29-1; cdr3_aa: CSVFLEGAYNEQFF
cdr3_length: 14; j_call: TRBJ2-3; v_call: TRBV20-1; cdr3_aa: CSAGLATSTDTQYF
cdr3_length: 11; j_call: TRBJ1-1; v_call: TRBV25-1; cdr3_aa: CASSVRGEAFF
cdr3_length: 16; j_call: TRBJ2-1; v_call: TRBV10-2; cdr3_aa: CASSEGGTGYYNEQFF
cdr3_length: 15; j_call: TRBJ2-3; v_call: TRBV12-3/TRBV12-4; cdr3_aa: CASSPPVTSTDTQYF
cdr3_length: 15; j_call: TRBJ2-1; v_call: TRBV12-3/TRBV12-4; cdr3_aa: CASSPGGSGRDEQFF
cdr3_length: 12; j_call: TRBJ1-5; v_call: TRBV12-3/TRBV12-4; cdr3_aa: CASRGQNQPQHF